The 4 T cell receptor beta chains in this list originate from one sample, sequenced in a study of blood T cell repertoires in COVID-19 (dated by TCRdb to about 2020). Preparation of the library involved the immunoSEQ multiplex PCR assay. TCRdb took over this immuneACCESS table, retaining in-frame rearrangements with V and J assigned. Such tables are incomplete; in checked studies, under half of the missing clones stem from an unresolved V gene, and the remainder is unexplained. The sample includes tens of thousands of clones, with 65% to 90% observed a single time. The top ten clonotypes cover around 1.2% of the sample. Material: peripheral blood. The source is a man aged 60 to 75 with acute or convalescent COVID-19.

This chain joins TRBV28 and TRBJ1-6, with 7 bases identical to TRBD1. The CDR3 is 17 residues long. V lost 5 bases and J lost 8; bases outside the gene matches: 15. Germline V gives CDR1 MDHEN, CDR2 SYDVKM. The CDR3 region has the DNA TGTGCCAGCAGTGCGACCACAGGGGTCTCGTCTCATTCACCCCTCCACTTT. Its translation: CASSATTGVSSHSPLHF.

The V and J genes are TRBV19 and TRBJ2-2; D might be TRBD2 (5 bases). Germline values: CDR1 LNHDA, CDR2 SQIVND (reference sequence). The CDR3 extends over 16 amino acids. Deletions cut 1 base from V and 4 bases from J, with 13 bases between. The CDR3 DNA follows: TGTGCCAGTAGTATAGGTGGGGAGCCCTCCACCGGGGAGCTGTTTTTT. Encoded protein: CASSIGGEPSTGELFF.

The chain links TRBV12-5 to TRBJ1-1; D is undetermined. The CDR3 totals 17 residues. With 0 bases removed from V and 0 bases from J, the gap between germline ends came to 14 bases. Germline assignment: CDR1 LGHNT and CDR2 FRNRAP. CDR3 protein: CASGLVLAGQMNTEAFF. The CDR3 DNA follows: TGTGCTAGTGGTTTGGTATTGGCAGGTCAAATGAACACTGAAGCTTTCTTT.

This clone was seen a few times. This chain connects TRBV7-6 to TRBJ1-5; TRBD1 agrees at 8 bases. This CDR3 is built from 16 residues. Germline CDR1 SGHVS, CDR2 FNYEAQ. With 4 bases clipped from V and 1 base from J, the junction kept 6 bases outside the gene matches. Here the CDR3 reads CASSSGQGGSNQPQHF. DNA for the CDR3: TGTGCCAGCAGCTCCGGACAGGGTGGCAGCAATCAGCCCCAGCATTTT.